This T cell receptor beta chain originates from a study of T-cell reconstitution after alpha-beta-depleted transplantation in children (dated by TCRdb to the mid-2010s). For context, the study as a whole: The study quantitatively tracked T-cell immune reconstitution after TCRalphabeta/CD19-depleted allogeneic hematopoietic cell transplantation in children using TCR repertoire profiling.

This clonotype was seen at least ten times. This clone's antigen is unknown. No qualities accompany the bases; no much larger clone lies one base away. Per the publication, the treatment or condition label means: allogeneic hematopoietic cell transplantation with graft depleted of TCRalphabeta T cells and CD19 B cells. TCRalphabeta/CD19-depleted allogeneic hematopoietic cell grafts were given to the transplant recipients, all of whom were children. The library was generated by PCR. The listed sequencing device is Illumina HiSeq 2500. To normalize quantification of the TCRbeta repertoire, the TCR libraries were built with molecular barcoding that relied on unique molecular identifiers. The raw public data were reprocessed by TCRdb itself: fastp quality trimming at Q25, MiXCR clonotype calling, in-frame beta chains only. For every CDR3 protein sequence, its rows merge into one entry that carries the most common genes and DNA. This sample comprises 200,000 to 250,000 distinct CDR3 sequences, roughly 10% of them detected only once. 28% of the sample lies in the top ten.

Study-level results and caveats: Hyperexpanded clone frequencies declined over subsequent months; after one year, T-cell counts and TCRbeta diversity were mostly attributed to newly produced T cells. About two months after transplant, the apparently early recovery of alphabetaT-cell counts reportedly depended on just several hundred clones that had expanded rapidly and came from non-depleted graft cells. In some patients, the high TCRbeta diversity seen at day 60 was put down to recipient T cells and intrathymic progenitors that had survived conditioning.

Measured from the cysteine to the phenylalanine, the CDR3 is 19 residues long. Just CDR3 DNA is preserved here, 57 bases in frame from base 1. The germline V gene yields MNHNS for CDR1 and SASEGT for CDR2. At the junction V is shortened by 0 bases and J by 6 bases, with 26 bases in between. The material sequenced was PBMCs, taken before TCRalphabeta/CD19-depleted stem cell transplant. In this chain, TRBV6-1 is recombined with TRBJ1-2, and the D gene may be TRBD1, 6 bases matching. The clonotype comes from a child younger than two with acute myeloid leukemia, due to receive a stem cell transplant. The nucleotide sequence reads TGTGCCAGCAGTGAAGCGCTTGGGGGATCTTTTAGGGCAGGGGATGGCTACACCTTC. Its coded protein is CASSEALGGSFRAGDGYTF.